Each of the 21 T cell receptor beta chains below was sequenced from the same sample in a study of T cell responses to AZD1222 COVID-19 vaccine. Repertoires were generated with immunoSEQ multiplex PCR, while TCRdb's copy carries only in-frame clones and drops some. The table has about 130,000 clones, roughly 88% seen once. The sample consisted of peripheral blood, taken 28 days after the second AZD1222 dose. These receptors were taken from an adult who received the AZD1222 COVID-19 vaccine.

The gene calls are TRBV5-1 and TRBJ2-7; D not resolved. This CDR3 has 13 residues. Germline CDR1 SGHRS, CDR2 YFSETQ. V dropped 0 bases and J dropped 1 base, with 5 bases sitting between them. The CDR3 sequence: CASSLDFSYEQYF. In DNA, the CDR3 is TGCGCCAGCAGCTTGGATTTTTCCTACGAGCAGTACTTC. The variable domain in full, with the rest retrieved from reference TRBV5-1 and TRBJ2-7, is KAGVTQTPRYLIKTRGQQVTLSCSPISGHRSVSWYQQTPGQGLQFLFEYFSETQRNKGNFPGRFSGRQFSNSRSEMNVSTLELGDSALYLCASSLDFSYEQYFGPGTRLTVT.

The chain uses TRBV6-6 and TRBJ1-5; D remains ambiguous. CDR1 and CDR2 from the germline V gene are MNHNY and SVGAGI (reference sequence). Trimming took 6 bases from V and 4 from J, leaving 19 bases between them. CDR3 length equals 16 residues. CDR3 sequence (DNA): TGTGCCAGCAGAGTTACCGGGGTTGGGATAAATCAGCCCCAGCATTTT. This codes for CASRVTGVGINQPQHF.

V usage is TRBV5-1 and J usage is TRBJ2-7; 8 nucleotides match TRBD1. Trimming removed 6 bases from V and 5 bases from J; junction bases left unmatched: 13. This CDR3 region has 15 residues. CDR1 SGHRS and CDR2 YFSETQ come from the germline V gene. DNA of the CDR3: TGCGCCAGCACCCTCGGGGCAGGGGGCCCCCACGAGCAGTACTTC. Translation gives CASTLGAGGPHEQYF.

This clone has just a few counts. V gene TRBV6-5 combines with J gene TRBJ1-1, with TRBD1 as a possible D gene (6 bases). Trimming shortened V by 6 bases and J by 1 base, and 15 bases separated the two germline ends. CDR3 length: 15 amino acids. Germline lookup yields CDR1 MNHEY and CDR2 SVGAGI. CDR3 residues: CASRRPGGRNTEAFF. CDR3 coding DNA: TGTGCCAGCAGGCGTCCTGGGGGGCGGAACACTGAAGCTTTCTTT.

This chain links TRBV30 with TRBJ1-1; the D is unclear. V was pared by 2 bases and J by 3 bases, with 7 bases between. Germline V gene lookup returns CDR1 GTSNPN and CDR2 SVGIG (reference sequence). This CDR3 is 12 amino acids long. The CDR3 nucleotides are TGTGCCTGGAGTAGAGGTTACACTGAAGCTTTCTTT. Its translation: CAWSRGYTEAFF.

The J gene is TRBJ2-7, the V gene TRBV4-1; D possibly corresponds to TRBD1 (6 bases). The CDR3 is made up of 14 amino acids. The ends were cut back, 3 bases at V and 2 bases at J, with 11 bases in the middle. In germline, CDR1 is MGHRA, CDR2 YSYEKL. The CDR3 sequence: CASSQVGQTYEQYF. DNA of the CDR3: TGCGCCAGCAGCCAGGTGGGACAAACCTACGAGCAGTACTTC.

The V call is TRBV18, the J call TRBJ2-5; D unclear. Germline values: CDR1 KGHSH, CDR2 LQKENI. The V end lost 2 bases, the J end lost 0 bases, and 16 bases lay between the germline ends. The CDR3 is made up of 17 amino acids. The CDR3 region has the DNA TGTGCCAGCTCACCATTCCCCCACAGAGTGTACCAAGAGACCCAGTACTTC. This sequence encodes CASSPFPHRVYQETQYF.

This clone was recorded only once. CDR3 region: CASSPTAGGREKLFF. The CDR3 DNA is TGTGCCAGCAGCCCGACGGCAGGGGGACGTGAAAAACTGTTTTTT. V and J are TRBV7-9 and TRBJ1-4; TRBD1 matches 7 bases. V lost 5 bases, J lost 7 bases, and 10 bases stayed unmatched. This CDR3 region has 15 residues. Germline V CDR1 and CDR2: SEHNR, FQNEAQ (reference sequence). Together with reference TRBV7-9 and TRBJ1-4, the CDR3 gives the full variable domain: DTGVSQNPRHKITKRGQNVTFRCDPISEHNRLYWYRQTLGQGPEFLTYFQNEAQLEKSRLLSDRFSAERPKGSFSTLEIQRTEQGDSAMYLCASSPTAGGREKLFFGSGTQLSVL.

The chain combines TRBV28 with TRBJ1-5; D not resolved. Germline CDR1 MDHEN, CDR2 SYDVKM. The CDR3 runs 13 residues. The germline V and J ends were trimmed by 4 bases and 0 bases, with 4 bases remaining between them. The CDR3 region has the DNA TGTGCCAGCAGTTCAGATAGCAATCAGCCCCAGCATTTT. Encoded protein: CASSSDSNQPQHF.

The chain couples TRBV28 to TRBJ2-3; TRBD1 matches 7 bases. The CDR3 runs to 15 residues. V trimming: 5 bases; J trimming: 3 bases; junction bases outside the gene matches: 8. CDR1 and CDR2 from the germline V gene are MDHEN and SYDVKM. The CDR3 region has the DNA TGTGCCAGCAGTCTTACAGGGGTGGGGACAGATACGCAGTATTTT. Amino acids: CASSLTGVGTDTQYF.

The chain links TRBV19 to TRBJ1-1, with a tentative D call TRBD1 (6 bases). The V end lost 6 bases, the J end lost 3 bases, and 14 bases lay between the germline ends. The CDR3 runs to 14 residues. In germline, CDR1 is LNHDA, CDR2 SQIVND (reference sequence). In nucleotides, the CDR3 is TGTGCCAGTAGCCCCGGACAGAGCGACACTGAAGCTTTCTTT. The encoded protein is CASSPGQSDTEAFF.

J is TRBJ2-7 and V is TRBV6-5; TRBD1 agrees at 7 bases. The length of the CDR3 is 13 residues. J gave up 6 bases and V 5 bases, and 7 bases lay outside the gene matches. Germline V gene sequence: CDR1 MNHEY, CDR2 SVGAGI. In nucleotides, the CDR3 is TGTGCCAGCAGTAACAGGGGATCGGTCGAGCAGTACTTC. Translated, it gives CASSNRGSVEQYF.

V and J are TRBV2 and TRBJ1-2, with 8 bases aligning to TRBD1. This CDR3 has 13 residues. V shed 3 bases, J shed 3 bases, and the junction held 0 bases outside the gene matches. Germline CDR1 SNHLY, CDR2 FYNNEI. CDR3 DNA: TGTGCCAGCAGTGAGACAGGGGACTATGGCTACACCTTC. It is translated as CASSETGDYGYTF.

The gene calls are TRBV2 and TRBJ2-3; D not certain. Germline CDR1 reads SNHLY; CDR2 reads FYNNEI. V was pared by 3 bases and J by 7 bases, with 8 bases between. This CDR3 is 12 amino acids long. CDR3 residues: CASSEADYTQYF. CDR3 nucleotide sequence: TGTGCCAGCAGTGAGGCTGATTATACGCAGTATTTT. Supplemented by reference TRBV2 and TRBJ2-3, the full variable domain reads EPEVTQTPSHQVTQMGQEVILRCVPISNHLYFYWYRQILGQKVEFLVSFYNNEISEKSEIFDDQFSVERPDGSNFTLKIRSTKLEDSAMYFCASSEADYTQYFGPGTRLTVL.

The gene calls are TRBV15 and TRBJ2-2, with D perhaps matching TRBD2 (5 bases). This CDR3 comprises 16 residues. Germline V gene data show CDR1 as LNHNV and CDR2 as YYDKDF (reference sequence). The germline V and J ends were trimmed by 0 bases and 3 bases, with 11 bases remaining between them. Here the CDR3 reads CATSREGGPYTGELFF. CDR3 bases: TGTGCCACCAGCAGAGAAGGAGGCCCTTACACCGGGGAGCTGTTTTTT.

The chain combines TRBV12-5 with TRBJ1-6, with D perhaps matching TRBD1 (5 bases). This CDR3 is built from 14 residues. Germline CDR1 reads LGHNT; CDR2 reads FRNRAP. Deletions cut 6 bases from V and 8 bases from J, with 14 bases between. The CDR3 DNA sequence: TGTGCTAGTGGGACAGCGGCCAAATATTCACCCCTCCACTTT. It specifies CASGTAAKYSPLHF.

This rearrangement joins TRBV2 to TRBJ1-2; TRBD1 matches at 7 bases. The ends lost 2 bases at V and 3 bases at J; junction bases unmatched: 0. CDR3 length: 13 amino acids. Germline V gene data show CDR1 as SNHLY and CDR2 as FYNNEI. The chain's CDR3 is CASSEQGDYGYTF. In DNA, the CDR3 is TGTGCCAGCAGTGAACAGGGGGACTATGGCTACACCTTC.

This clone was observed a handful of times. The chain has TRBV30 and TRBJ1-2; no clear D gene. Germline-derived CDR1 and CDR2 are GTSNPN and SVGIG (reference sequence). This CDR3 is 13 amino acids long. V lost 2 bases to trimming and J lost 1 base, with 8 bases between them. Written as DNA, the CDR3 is TGTGCCTGGAGTTCCGGCTATAACTATGGCTACACCTTC. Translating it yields CAWSSGYNYGYTF.

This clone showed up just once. The CDR3 here is CASSFRTSGGITQETQYF. The CDR3 region has the DNA TGCGCCAGCAGCTTCCGGACTAGCGGGGGCATAACGCAAGAGACCCAGTACTTC. This chain connects TRBV5-1 to TRBJ2-5, with 13 positions matching TRBD2. Germline V lookup: CDR1 SGHRS, CDR2 YFSETQ. The CDR3 covers 18 residues. V lost 2 bases to trimming and J lost 2 bases; unmatched junction nucleotides: 9.

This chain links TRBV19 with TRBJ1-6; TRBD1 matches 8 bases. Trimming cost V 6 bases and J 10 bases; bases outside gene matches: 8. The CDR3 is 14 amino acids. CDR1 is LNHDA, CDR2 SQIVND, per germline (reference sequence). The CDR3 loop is CASSEQGVGSPLHF. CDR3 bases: TGTGCCAGTAGCGAACAGGGGGTAGGATCACCCCTCCACTTT. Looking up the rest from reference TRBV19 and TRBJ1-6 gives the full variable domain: DGGITQSPKYLFRKEGQNVTLSCEQNLNHDAMYWYRQDPGQGLRLIYYSQIVNDFQKGDIAEGYSVSREKKESFPLTVTSAQKNPTAFYLCASSEQGVGSPLHFGNGTRLTVT.

Here the CDR3 reads CASSQYLPEGGLTDTQYF. For the CDR3, the DNA is TGCGCCAGCAGTCAGTATCTTCCGGAAGGGGGCTTAACAGATACGCAGTATTTT. This chain uses TRBV23-1 with TRBJ2-3, with 7 positions matching TRBD1. TRBV23-1 is labeled an ORF, and its function is uncertain. V lost 3 bases to trimming and J lost 3 bases; unmatched junction nucleotides: 15. CDR3 length equals 18 residues.